The 23 T cell receptor beta chains below were found in one sample sequenced in a study of T cell changes during pregnancy in multiple sclerosis (dated by TCRdb to about 2019). The receptor library was made with the immunoSEQ multiplex PCR assay. TCRdb obtained this table from immuneACCESS and retained in-frame rearrangements with V and J assigned. These tables miss some clones; where compared with another copy, unresolved V genes account for less than half of the shortfall, and the remainder is unexplained. This sample holds fewer than 85,000 clones; 94% were observed only once. Roughly 2.5% of the sample lies in the top ten. This specimen was peripheral blood, taken in the third trimester of pregnancy. All receptors derive from a female donor with multiple sclerosis, enrolled in a pregnancy study.

The J gene is TRBJ2-1, the V gene TRBV6-1; 8 nucleotides agree with TRBD1. There are 11 residues in the CDR3. Germline V gene sequence: CDR1 MNHNS, CDR2 SASEGT. J gave up 13 bases and V 7 bases, and 6 bases lay outside the gene matches. The CDR3 loop reads CASTMGQVQFF. The CDR3 DNA sequence: TGTGCCAGCACCATGGGACAGGTACAGTTCTTC.

The chain joins TRBV10-2 to TRBJ1-2, with 7 nucleotides matching TRBD1. CDR1 and CDR2 (germline): WSHSY, SAAADI. V gave up 3 bases and J gave up 7 bases; unmatched junction bases: 5. This CDR3 is 13 amino acids long. As DNA, the CDR3 is TGCGCCAGCAGTGAACCAGGGGGAAGTGGCTACACCTTC. This gives the protein CASSEPGGSGYTF.

J is TRBJ1-1 and V is TRBV4-1, with TRBD1 identical over 7 bases. V gave up 4 bases and J gave up 1 base; unmatched junction bases: 15. Germline values: CDR1 MGHRA, CDR2 YSYEKL. The CDR3 sequence is 18 residues long. The CDR3 region has the DNA TGCGCCAGCAGCCCATATACTGACAGGGTCCGTGGGAACACTGAAGCTTTCTTT. Amino acids: CASSPYTDRVRGNTEAFF.

The chain employs TRBV6-1 and TRBJ2-7; D is perhaps TRBD2 (6 bases). The CDR3 runs 12 residues. The V gene lost 8 bases and the J gene lost 2 bases, with 10 bases spanning the gap. Germline CDR1 reads MNHNS; CDR2 reads SASEGT. The CDR3 is CASDPGAYEQYF. The CDR3 DNA reads as TGTGCCAGCGACCCGGGAGCCTACGAGCAGTACTTC.

The chain joins TRBV7-9 to TRBJ1-5; D is ambiguous. Germline V gene sequence: CDR1 SEHNR, CDR2 FQNEAQ (reference sequence). Trimming took 3 bases from V and 6 from J, leaving 6 bases between them. The CDR3 is 12 amino acids. Here the CDR3 reads CASSLGIQPQHF. CDR3 DNA sequence: TGTGCCAGCAGCTTGGGCATTCAGCCCCAGCATTTT.

The CDR3 sequence is CASSLTSGGPYEQYF. DNA for the CDR3: TGTGCCAGCAGTTTAACTAGCGGGGGCCCCTACGAGCAGTACTTC. V and J are TRBV27 and TRBJ2-7; 11 nucleotides line up with TRBD2. Germline V CDR1 and CDR2: MNHEY, SMNVEV (reference sequence). V lost 2 bases and J lost 2; bases outside the gene matches: 2. This CDR3 has 15 residues.

The chain joins TRBV5-4 to TRBJ1-4, with unresolved D. This CDR3 has 15 residues. Germline CDR1 is SGHNT and CDR2 is YYREEE (reference sequence). V was shortened by 0 bases and J by 0 bases, with 6 bases between the two germline ends. The CDR3 loop is CASSLAGSTNEKLFF. As DNA, the CDR3 is TGTGCCAGCAGCTTGGCCGGGTCAACTAATGAAAAACTGTTTTTT.

This clone was picked up one time. V and J are TRBV5-1 and TRBJ2-7; the match to TRBD2 covers 9 bases. V trimming: 4 bases; J trimming: 0 bases; junction bases outside the gene matches: 14. CDR1 and CDR2 (germline): SGHRS, YFSETQ. CDR3 length equals 18 residues. The CDR3: CASSPISGGSSSSYEQYF. The DNA for the CDR3 is TGCGCCAGCAGCCCGATAAGCGGGGGGTCCTCGAGCTCCTACGAGCAGTACTTC.

The V call is TRBV9, the J call TRBJ2-3; 10 bases map to TRBD2. The CDR3 consists of 16 residues. Losses at the gene ends were 3 bases for V and 2 bases for J; bases not matched to a gene: 6. Germline V lookup: CDR1 SGDLS, CDR2 YYNGEE. This CDR3 reads CASSAQAGGPTDTQYF. The CDR3 region has the DNA TGTGCCAGCAGCGCCCAAGCGGGGGGGCCCACAGATACGCAGTATTTT.

The chain carries TRBV4-1 and TRBJ2-1; TRBD2 aligns across 12 bases. This CDR3 spans 18 amino acids. CDR1 MGHRA and CDR2 YSYEKL come from the germline V gene. The V segment lost 2 bases and the J segment 4 bases; nucleotides outside the gene matches: 9. In nucleotides, the CDR3 is TGCGCCAGCAGCCAACGTCTAGCGGGGGGGCTCCCGTACAATGAGCAGTTCTTC. Its translation is CASSQRLAGGLPYNEQFF.

This clone was seen once. CDR3 sequence (DNA): TGTGCCAGCAGCCTAGACAGGGTTCATACGCAGTATTTT. Amino acids: CASSLDRVHTQYF. The chain has TRBV13 and TRBJ2-3; 7 bases agree with TRBD1. Per germline, CDR1 PRHDT and CDR2 FYEKMQ (reference sequence). With 5 bases clipped from V and 7 bases from J, the junction kept 6 bases outside the gene matches. CDR3 size: 13 residues.

This chain uses TRBV27 with TRBJ2-7; 7 positions agree with TRBD1. Germline V lookup: CDR1 MNHEY, CDR2 SMNVEV (reference sequence). This CDR3 is 15 amino acids long. Unmatched junction bases numbered 15, after V lost 6 bases and J lost 7 bases. DNA for the CDR3: TGTGCCAGCAGGATCAAGTTCGACAGGGTCGGAGAGCAGTACTTC. It codes for CASRIKFDRVGEQYF.

This sequence joins TRBV5-5 and TRBJ1-5, with D possibly TRBD1 on 6 matching bases. The V gene lost 1 base and the J gene lost 9 bases, with 11 bases spanning the gap. The length of the CDR3 is 13 residues. Per the germline V gene, CDR1 is SGHKS and CDR2 is YYEKEE (reference sequence). CDR3 bases: TGTGCCAGCAGCTTGCACAGGGACGCGCCCCAGCATTTT. This translates into CASSLHRDAPQHF.

The chain uses TRBV7-9 and TRBJ2-3; TRBD1 might be the D (6 bases). CDR1 is SEHNR, CDR2 FQNEAQ, per germline (reference sequence). The CDR3 covers 15 residues. The V gene lost 5 bases and the J gene lost 0 bases, with 12 bases spanning the gap. Written as DNA, the CDR3 is TGTGCCAGCAGCCCCCTGGACAGAAGCACAGATACGCAGTATTTT. Amino acid sequence: CASSPLDRSTDTQYF.

This clone turned up a few times. V usage is TRBV10-3 and J usage is TRBJ1-1; D is perhaps TRBD1 (5 bases). The CDR3 extends over 14 amino acids. Germline lookup yields CDR1 ENHRY and CDR2 SYGVKD. Trimming took 7 bases from V and 9 from J, leaving 21 bases between them. The CDR3 DNA reads TGTGCCATCAAGCAGGGCCAGGACAATTTGAAAGCTTTCTTT. Encoded protein: CAIKQGQDNLKAFF.

This clone appeared once. The genes are TRBV5-6 and TRBJ2-1; tentatively, D is TRBD1 (6 bases). Per the germline V gene, CDR1 is SGHDT and CDR2 is YYEEEE. The V gene lost 3 bases and the J gene lost 6 bases, with 10 bases spanning the gap. CDR3 size: 13 residues. The DNA for the CDR3 is TGTGCCAGCAGCTCGGGACATCCCAATGAGCAGTTCTTC. Protein product: CASSSGHPNEQFF.

This clone showed up just once. V is TRBV4-1 and J is TRBJ2-2, with TRBD1 matching 8 bases. The CDR3 sequence is 17 residues long. Looked up from germline, CDR1 is MGHRA and CDR2 is YSYEKL. J gave up 5 bases and V 1 base, and 9 bases lay outside the gene matches. The CDR3 is CASSQGGAGGGTGELFF. As DNA, the CDR3 is TGCGCCAGCAGCCAAGGAGGAGCAGGGGGCGGTACCGGGGAGCTGTTTTTT.

The rearrangement links TRBV27 to TRBJ1-1, with 7 bases lining up with TRBD1. V gave up 5 bases and J gave up 5 bases; unmatched junction bases: 11. The CDR3 covers 15 residues. The germline CDR1 and CDR2 sequences are MNHEY and SMNVEV (reference sequence). The CDR3 coding sequence is TGTGCCAGCAGTGCTCGCCAGGGGGGCTGGACTGAAGCTTTCTTT. Translating it yields CASSARQGGWTEAFF.

The table lists this clone with many counts. The chain joins TRBV19 to TRBJ2-7; D is unclear. Germline V gives CDR1 LNHDA, CDR2 SQIVND (reference sequence). V lost 3 bases and J 3 bases, leaving 12 bases between the germline ends. The CDR3 contains 14 residues. The DNA for the CDR3 is TGTGCCAGTAGTATTGGGCAGACCCACTACGAGCAGTACTTC. It translates to CASSIGQTHYEQYF.

The chain joins TRBV7-3 to TRBJ2-7; 11 bases align to TRBD2. Germline CDR1 SGHTA, CDR2 FQGTGA. This CDR3 contains 18 residues. The V and J ends lost 5 bases and 6 bases, in that order; junction bases with no gene match: 18. The CDR3 region is CASSAQGIAGGPGSEQYF. In DNA, the CDR3 is TGTGCCAGCAGCGCTCAGGGTATAGCGGGGGGGCCGGGTTCCGAGCAGTACTTC.

V gene TRBV15 combines with J gene TRBJ2-7, with D possibly TRBD2 on 5 matching bases. Looked up from germline, CDR1 is LNHNV and CDR2 is YYDKDF (reference sequence). This CDR3 is 15 amino acids long. Trimming shortened V by 0 bases and J by 3 bases, and 12 bases separated the two germline ends. The CDR3 reads CATSRDRGQIYEQYF. The CDR3 DNA reads as TGTGCCACCAGCAGAGATCGCGGGCAGATCTACGAGCAGTACTTC.

This chain uses TRBV5-1 with TRBJ2-2; no clear D gene. The germline V gene has CDR1 SGHRS and CDR2 YFSETQ. CDR3 length: 15 residues. Trimming took 0 bases from V and 0 from J, leaving 6 bases between them. DNA of the CDR3: TGCGCCAGCAGCTTGGGTGCGGCGAACACCGGGGAGCTGTTTTTT. Translating it yields CASSLGAANTGELFF.

This chain joins TRBV6-1 and TRBJ2-1, with a weak D call TRBD1 (6 bases). CDR1 and CDR2 (germline): MNHNS, SASEGT. The CDR3 is 14 residues long. The V end lost 6 bases, the J end lost 4 bases, and 13 bases lay between the germline ends. The CDR3: CASSFGQKYNEQFF. The CDR3 nucleotides are TGTGCCAGCAGCTTCGGACAGAAATACAATGAGCAGTTCTTC.